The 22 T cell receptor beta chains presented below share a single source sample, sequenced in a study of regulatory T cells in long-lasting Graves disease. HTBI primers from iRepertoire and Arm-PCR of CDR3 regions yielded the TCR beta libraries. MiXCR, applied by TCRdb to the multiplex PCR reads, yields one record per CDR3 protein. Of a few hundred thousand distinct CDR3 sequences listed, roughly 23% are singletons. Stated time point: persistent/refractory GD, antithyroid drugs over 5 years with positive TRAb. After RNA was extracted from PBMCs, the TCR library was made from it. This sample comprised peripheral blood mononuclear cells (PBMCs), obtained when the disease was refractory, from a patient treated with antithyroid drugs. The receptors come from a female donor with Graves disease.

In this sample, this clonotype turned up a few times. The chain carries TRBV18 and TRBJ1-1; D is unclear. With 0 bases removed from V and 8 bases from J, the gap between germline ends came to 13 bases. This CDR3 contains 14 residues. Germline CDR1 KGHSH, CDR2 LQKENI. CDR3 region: CASSPPGGSKEAFF. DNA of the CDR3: TGTGCCAGCTCACCACCGGGAGGGTCTAAGGAAGCTTTCTTT.

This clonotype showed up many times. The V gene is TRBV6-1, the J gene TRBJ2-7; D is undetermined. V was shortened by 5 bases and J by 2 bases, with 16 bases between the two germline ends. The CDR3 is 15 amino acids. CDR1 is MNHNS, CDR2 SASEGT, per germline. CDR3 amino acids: CASSPALGLPYEQYF. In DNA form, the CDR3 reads TGTGCCAGCAGTCCGGCCCTGGGTCTGCCCTACGAGCAGTACTTC.

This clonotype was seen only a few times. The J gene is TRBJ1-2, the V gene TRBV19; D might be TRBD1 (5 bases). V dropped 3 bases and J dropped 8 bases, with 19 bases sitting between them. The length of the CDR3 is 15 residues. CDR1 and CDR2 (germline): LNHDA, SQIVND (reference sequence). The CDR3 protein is CASSIDGHRVEGYTF. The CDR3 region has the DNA TGTGCCAGTAGTATTGACGGACACCGGGTTGAGGGCTACACCTTC.

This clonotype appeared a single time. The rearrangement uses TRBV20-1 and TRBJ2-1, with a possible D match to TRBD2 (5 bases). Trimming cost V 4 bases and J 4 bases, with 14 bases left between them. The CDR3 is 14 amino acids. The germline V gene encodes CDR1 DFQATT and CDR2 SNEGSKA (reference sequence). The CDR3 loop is CSATRGNIYNEQFF. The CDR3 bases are TGCAGTGCTACTCGGGGTAATATATACAATGAGCAGTTCTTC.

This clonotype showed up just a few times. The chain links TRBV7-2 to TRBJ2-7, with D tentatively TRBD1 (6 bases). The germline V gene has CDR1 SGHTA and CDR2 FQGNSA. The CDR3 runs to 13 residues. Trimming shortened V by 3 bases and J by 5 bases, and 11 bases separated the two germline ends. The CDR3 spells CASSFGAGDEQYF. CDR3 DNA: TGTGCCAGCAGCTTCGGGGCAGGGGACGAGCAGTACTTC.

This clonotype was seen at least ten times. The CDR3 bases are TGTGCCAGCAGCGCCGGGACAGGGGGCAGGAAGCAGTACTTC. This encodes CASSAGTGGRKQYF. The rearrangement uses TRBV7-3 and TRBJ2-7, with TRBD1 identical over 12 bases. V shed 5 bases, J shed 8 bases, and the junction held 7 bases outside the gene matches. CDR1 is SGHTA, CDR2 FQGTGA, per germline. The length of the CDR3 is 14 residues.

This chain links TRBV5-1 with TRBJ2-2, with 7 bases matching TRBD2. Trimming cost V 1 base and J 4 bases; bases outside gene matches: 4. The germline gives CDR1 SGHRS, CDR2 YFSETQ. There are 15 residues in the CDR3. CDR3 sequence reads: CASSLLASGTGELFF. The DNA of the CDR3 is TGCGCCAGCAGCTTGTTGGCTAGCGGCACCGGGGAGCTGTTTTTT.

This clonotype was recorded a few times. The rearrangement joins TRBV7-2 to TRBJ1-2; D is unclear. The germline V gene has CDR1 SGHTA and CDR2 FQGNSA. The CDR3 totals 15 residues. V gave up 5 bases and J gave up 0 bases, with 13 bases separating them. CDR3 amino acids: CASSTEALPNYGYTF. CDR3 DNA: TGTGCCAGCAGCACCGAGGCCCTACCTAACTATGGCTACACCTTC.

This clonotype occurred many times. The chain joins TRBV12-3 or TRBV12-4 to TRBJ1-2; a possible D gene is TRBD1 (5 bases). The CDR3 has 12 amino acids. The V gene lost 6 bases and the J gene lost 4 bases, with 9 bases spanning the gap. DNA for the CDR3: TGTGCCAGCAGGGCAGGGTTCTATGGCTACACCTTC. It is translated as CASRAGFYGYTF.

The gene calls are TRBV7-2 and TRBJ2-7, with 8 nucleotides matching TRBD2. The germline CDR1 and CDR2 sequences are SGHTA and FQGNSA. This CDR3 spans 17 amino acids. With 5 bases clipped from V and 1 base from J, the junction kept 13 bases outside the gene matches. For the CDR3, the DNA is TGTGCCAGCAGCCAAGATAGCGGCGGGAGGAGGTCCTACGAGCAGTACTTC. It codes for CASSQDSGGRRSYEQYF.

The CDR3 nucleotides are TGCGCCAGCAGCCAAGGGATGGGCAGTACTGAAGCTTTCTTT. It translates to CASSQGMGSTEAFF. The chain recombines TRBV4-3 with TRBJ1-1; D not resolved. Germline CDR1 LGHNA, CDR2 YSLEER. V lost 1 base and J lost 5, with 11 bases in between. CDR3 length equals 14 residues.

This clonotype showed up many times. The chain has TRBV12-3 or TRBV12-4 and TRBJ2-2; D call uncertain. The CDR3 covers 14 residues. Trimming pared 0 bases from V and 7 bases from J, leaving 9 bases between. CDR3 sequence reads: CASSLAATNGELFF. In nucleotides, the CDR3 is TGTGCCAGCAGTTTAGCGGCGACAAACGGGGAGCTGTTTTTT.

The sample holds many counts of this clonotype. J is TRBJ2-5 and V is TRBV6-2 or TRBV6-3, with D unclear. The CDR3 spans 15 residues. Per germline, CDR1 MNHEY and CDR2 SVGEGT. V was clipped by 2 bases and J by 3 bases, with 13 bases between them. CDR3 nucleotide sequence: TGTGCCAGCAGTTACCCTACCATGGGGAAAGAGACCCAGTACTTC. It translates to CASSYPTMGKETQYF.

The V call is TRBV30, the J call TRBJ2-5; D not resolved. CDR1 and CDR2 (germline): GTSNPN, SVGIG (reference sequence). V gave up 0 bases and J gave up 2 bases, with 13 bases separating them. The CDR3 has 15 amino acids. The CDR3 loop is CAWSVPKGRQETQYF. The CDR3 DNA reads TGTGCCTGGAGTGTCCCCAAAGGGCGTCAAGAGACCCAGTACTTC.

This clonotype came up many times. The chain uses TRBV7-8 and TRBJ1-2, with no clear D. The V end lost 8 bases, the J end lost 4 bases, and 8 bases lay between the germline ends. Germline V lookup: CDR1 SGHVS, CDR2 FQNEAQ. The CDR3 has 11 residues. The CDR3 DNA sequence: TGTGCCAGCGGACCGGGCTATGGCTACACCTTC. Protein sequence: CASGPGYGYTF.

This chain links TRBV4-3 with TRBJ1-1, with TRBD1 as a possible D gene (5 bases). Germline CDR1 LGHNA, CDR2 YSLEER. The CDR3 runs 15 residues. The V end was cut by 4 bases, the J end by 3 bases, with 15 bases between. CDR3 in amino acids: CASSLGTASYTEAFF. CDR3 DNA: TGCGCCAGCAGCCTGGGGACCGCCTCCTACACTGAAGCTTTCTTT.

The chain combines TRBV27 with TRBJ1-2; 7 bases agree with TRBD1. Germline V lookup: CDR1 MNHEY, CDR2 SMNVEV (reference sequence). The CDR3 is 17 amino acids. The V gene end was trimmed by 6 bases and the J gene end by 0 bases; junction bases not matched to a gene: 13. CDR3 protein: CASSQMGAGGANYGYTF. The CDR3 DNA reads TGTGCCAGCAGCCAGATGGGGGCAGGGGGAGCTAACTATGGCTACACCTTC.

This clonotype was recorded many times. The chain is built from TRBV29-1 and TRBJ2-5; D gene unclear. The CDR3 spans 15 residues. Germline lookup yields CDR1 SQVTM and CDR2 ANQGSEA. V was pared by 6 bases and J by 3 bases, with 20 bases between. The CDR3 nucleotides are TGCAGCGTAAGAGGATACAGCAAGGGCGAAGAGACCCAGTACTTC. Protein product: CSVRGYSKGEETQYF.

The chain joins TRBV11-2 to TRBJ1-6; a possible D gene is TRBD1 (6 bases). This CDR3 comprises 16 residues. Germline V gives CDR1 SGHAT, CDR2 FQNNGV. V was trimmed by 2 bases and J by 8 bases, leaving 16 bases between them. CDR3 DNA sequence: TGTGCCAGCAGCTTATTGTCAGGACAGATACATTCACCCCTCCACTTT. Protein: CASSLLSGQIHSPLHF.

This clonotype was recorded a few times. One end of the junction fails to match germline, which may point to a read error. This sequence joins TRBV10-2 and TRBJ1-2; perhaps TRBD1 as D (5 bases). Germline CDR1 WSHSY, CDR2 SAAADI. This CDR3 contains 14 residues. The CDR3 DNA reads TGCGCCAGCAGTGAGTACTCCTCCTTAGACGGAGGGGCATTC. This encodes CASSEYSSLDGGAF.

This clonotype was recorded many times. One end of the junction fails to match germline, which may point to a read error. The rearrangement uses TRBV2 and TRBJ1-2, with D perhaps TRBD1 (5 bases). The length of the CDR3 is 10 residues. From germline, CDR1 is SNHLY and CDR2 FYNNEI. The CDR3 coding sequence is TGTGCCAGCAGTGAGGGGACCGCGTATTTC. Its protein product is CASSEGTAYF.

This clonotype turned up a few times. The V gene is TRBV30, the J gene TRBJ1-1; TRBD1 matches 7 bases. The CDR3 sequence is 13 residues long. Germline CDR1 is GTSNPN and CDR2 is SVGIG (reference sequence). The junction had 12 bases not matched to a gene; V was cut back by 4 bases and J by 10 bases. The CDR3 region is CAWIVGGGSGAFF. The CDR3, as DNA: TGTGCCTGGATTGTAGGAGGGGGCTCGGGAGCTTTCTTT.